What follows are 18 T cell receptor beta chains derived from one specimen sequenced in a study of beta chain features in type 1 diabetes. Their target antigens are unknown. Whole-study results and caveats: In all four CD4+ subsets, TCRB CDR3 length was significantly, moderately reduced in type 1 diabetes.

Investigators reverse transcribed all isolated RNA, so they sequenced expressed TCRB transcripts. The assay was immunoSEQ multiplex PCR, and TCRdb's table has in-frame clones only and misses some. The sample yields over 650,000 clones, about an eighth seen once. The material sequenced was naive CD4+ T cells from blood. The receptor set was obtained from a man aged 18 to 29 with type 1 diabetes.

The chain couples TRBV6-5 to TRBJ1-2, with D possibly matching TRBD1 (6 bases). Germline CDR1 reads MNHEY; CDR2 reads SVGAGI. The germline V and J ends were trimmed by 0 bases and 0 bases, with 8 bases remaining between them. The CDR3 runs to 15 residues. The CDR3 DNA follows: TGTGCCAGCAGTTACTCTGGACAGACTAACTATGGCTACACCTTC. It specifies CASSYSGQTNYGYTF.

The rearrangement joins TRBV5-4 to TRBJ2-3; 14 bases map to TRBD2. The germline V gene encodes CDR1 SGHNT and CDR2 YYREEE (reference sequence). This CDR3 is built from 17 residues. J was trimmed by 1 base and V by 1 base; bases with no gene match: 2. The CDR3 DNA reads TGTGCCAGCAGCTTGAGGGGACTAGCGGGGGGCACAGATACGCAGTATTTT. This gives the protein CASSLRGLAGGTDTQYF.

This CDR3 reads CASSYAYEQYF. CDR3 DNA sequence: TGTGCCAGCAGTTACGCCTACGAGCAGTACTTC. The chain couples TRBV11-2 to TRBJ2-7; D is unclear. This CDR3 contains 11 residues. The ends were cut back, 6 bases at V and 2 bases at J, with 5 bases in the middle. Germline-derived CDR1 and CDR2 are SGHAT and FQNNGV.

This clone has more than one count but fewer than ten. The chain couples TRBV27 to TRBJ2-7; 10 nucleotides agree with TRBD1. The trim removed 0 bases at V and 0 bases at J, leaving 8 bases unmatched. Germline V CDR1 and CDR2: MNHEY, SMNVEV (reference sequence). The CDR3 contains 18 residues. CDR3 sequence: CASSLSNVGTGVSYEQYF. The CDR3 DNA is TGTGCCAGCAGTTTATCGAATGTCGGGACAGGGGTCTCCTACGAGCAGTACTTC.

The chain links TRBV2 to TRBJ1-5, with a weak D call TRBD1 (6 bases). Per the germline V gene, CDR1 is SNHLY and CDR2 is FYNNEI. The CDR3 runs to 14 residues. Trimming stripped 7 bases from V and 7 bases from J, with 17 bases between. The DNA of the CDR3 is TGTGCCAGCACCCTCGGGGGGGCTGGACAGCCCCAGCATTTT. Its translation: CASTLGGAGQPQHF.

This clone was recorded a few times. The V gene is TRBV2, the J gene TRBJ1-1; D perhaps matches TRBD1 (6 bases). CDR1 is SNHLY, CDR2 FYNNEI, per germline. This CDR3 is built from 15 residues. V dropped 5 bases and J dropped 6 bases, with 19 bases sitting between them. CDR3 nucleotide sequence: TGTGCCAGCAGTCCGCTGCTGACAGGAGGGGCTGAAGCTTTCTTT. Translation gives CASSPLLTGGAEAFF. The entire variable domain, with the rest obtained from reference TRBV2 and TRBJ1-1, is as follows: EPEVTQTPSHQVTQMGQEVILRCVPISNHLYFYWYRQILGQKVEFLVSFYNNEISEKSEIFDDQFSVERPDGSNFTLKIRSTKLEDSAMYFCASSPLLTGGAEAFFGQGTRLTVV.

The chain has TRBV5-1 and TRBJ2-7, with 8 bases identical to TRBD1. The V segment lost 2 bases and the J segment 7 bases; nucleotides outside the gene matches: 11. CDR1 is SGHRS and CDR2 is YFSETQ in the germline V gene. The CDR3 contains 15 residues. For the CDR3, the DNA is TGCGCCAGCAGCTTTGACGGGCAGGGGGCTGGTGAGCAGTACTTC. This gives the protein CASSFDGQGAGEQYF.

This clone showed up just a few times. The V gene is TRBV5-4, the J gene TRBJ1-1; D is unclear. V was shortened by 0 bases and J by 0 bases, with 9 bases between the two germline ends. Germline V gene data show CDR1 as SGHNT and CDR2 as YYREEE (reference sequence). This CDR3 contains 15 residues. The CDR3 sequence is CASSLVRGMNTEAFF. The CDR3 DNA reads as TGTGCCAGCAGCTTGGTGAGAGGGATGAACACTGAAGCTTTCTTT.

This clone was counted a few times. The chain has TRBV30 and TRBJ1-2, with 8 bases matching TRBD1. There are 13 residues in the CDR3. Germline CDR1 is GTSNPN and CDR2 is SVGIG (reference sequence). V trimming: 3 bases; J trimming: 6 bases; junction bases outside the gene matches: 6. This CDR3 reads CAWSDRGQHGYTF. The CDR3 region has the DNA TGTGCCTGGAGCGACAGGGGACAGCATGGCTACACCTTC. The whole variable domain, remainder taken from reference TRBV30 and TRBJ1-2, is SQTIHQWPATLVQPVGSPLSLECTVEGTSNPNLYWYRQAAGRGLQLLFYSVGIGQISSEVPQNLSASRPQDRQFILSSKKLLLSDSGFYLCAWSDRGQHGYTFGSGTRLTVV.

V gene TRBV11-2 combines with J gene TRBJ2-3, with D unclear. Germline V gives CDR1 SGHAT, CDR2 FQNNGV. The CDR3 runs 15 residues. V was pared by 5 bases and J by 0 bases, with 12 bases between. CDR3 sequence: CASSRIQLSTDTQYF. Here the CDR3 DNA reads TGTGCCAGCAGCCGTATACAACTTAGCACAGATACGCAGTATTTT.

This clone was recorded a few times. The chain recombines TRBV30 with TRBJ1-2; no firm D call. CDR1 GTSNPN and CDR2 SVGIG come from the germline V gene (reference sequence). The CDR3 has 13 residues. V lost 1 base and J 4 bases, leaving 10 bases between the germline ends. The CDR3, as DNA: TGTGCCTGGAGTGCGTTCAGCTCCTATGGCTACACCTTC. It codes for CAWSAFSSYGYTF.

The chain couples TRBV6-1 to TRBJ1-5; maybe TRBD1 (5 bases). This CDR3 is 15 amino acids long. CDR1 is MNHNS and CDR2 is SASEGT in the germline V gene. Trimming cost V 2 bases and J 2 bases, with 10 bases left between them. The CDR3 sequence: CASSESGYGNQPQHF. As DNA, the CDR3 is TGTGCCAGCAGTGAATCAGGGTATGGCAATCAGCCCCAGCATTTT.

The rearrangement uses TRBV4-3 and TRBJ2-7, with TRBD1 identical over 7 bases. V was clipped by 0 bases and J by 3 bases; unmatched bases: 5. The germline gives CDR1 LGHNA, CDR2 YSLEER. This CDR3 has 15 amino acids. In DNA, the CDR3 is TGCGCCAGCAGCCAAGATTACCCAGGGGGCTACGAGCAGTACTTC. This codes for CASSQDYPGGYEQYF.

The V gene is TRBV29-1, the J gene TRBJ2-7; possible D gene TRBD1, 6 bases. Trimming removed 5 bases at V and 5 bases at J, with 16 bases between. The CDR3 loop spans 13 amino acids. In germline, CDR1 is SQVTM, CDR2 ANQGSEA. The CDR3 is CSVFRQTGNEQYF. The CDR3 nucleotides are TGCAGCGTTTTCAGGCAGACAGGAAACGAGCAGTACTTC.

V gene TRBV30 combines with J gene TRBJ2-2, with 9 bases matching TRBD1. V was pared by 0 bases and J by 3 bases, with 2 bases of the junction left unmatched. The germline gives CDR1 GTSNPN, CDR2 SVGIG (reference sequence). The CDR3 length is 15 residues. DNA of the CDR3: TGTGCCTGGAGTGTTTGGGACAGGGACACCGGGGAGCTGTTTTTT. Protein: CAWSVWDRDTGELFF.

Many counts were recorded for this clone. CDR3 sequence (DNA): TGCGCCAGCAGCGGGCCCTACAATGAGCAGTTCTTC. This sequence encodes CASSGPYNEQFF. The chain employs TRBV23-1 and TRBJ2-1; no firm D call. TRBV23-1 is an ORF for which the function is uncertain. Trimming pared 6 bases from V and 2 bases from J, leaving 5 bases between. This CDR3 has 12 residues.

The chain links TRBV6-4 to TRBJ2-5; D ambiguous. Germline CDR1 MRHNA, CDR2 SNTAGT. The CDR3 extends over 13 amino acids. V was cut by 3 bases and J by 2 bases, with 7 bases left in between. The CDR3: CASSEQNQETQYF. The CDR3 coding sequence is TGTGCCAGCAGTGAACAGAATCAAGAGACCCAGTACTTC.

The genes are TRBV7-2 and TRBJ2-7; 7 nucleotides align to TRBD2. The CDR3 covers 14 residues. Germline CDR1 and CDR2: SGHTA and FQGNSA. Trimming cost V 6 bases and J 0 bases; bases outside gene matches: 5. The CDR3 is CASRAGRSSYEQYF. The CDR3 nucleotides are TGTGCCAGCAGAGCGGGGCGCAGCTCCTACGAGCAGTACTTC.